Sequencing of this T cell receptor beta chain was carried out in a study of blood T cell repertoires in COVID-19. Looking at the study overall: Sample material is recorded as cDNA or gDNA derived from T cells, B-cell-depleted T cells, or PBMCs.

Per the original methods: Reference gene primer amplification gave nucleated cell count estimates. Some clones are missing from TCRdb's copy, which holds only in-frame ones; the method was immunoSEQ multiplex PCR. V and J calls and clone size follow that table, whereas D and trimming were derived from the DNA. Among fewer than 250,000 clones listed, around 89% were seen once. Participants spanned ages roughly 18 to 90 years and resided in about 25 US areas. Cohorts were determined from participant-reported clinical history. J lost 4 bases, V lost 2 bases, and 4 bases had no gene match. CDR3 length: 15 residues. Germline CDR1 is KGHSH and CDR2 is LQKENI.

The sequenced sample consisted of PBMCs or T cells enriched from blood (not recorded which). The chain links TRBV18 to TRBJ2-1, with 8 positions matching TRBD2. This TCR was sampled from a woman under 30 who had recovered from COVID-19. The CDR3 loop reads CASSPVAGYYNEQFF. DNA of the CDR3: TGTGCCAGCTCACCAGTAGCGGGGTATTACAATGAGCAGTTCTTC. The entire variable domain, with the rest obtained from reference TRBV18 and TRBJ2-1, is as follows: NAGVMQNPRHLVRRRGQEARLRCSPMKGHSHVYWYRQLPEEGLKFMVYLQKENIIDESGMPKERFSAEFPKEGPSILRIQQVVRGDSAAYFCASSPVAGYYNEQFFGPGTRLTVL.